Shown below are 9 T cell receptor beta chains from a single sample sequenced in a study of shared clonotypes between healthy human individuals. Repertoires were generated with immunoSEQ multiplex PCR, while TCRdb's copy carries only in-frame clones and drops some. This table has some 1,900,000 clones, roughly 95% appearing once. CD8 cells classed as naive were CD45RO-negative and positively selected for CCR7, excluding terminally differentiated effector memory CD45RA+ cells. Sequenced sample: naive CD8+ T cells sorted from blood. The receptors here all came from a man aged 18 to 35 in good health.

This chain connects TRBV13 to TRBJ2-7; 7 bases align to TRBD1. J lost 1 base, V lost 4 bases, and 10 bases had no gene match. CDR1 PRHDT and CDR2 FYEKMQ come from the germline V gene (reference sequence). The CDR3 is 16 residues long. The CDR3 reads CASSSTDRVGSYEQYF. CDR3 nucleotide sequence: TGTGCCAGCAGCTCTACCGACAGGGTTGGGTCCTACGAGCAGTACTTC.

This clone was observed a single time. The chain employs TRBV2 and TRBJ2-1; no firm D call. V shed 9 bases and J shed 4 bases, with 16 bases lying between them. The germline V gene encodes CDR1 SNHLY and CDR2 FYNNEI. This CDR3 has 14 residues. CDR3 region: CARERRSEYNEQFF. Here the CDR3 DNA reads TGTGCCAGAGAGAGGCGGTCAGAATACAATGAGCAGTTCTTC.

The chain couples TRBV13 to TRBJ1-1; unclear D gene. V was clipped by 4 bases and J by 6 bases, with 12 bases between them. This CDR3 comprises 13 residues. Germline V gene data show CDR1 as PRHDT and CDR2 as FYEKMQ (reference sequence). The CDR3: CASSSMGYSEAFF. CDR3 DNA: TGTGCCAGCAGCTCCATGGGGTATTCTGAAGCTTTCTTT. The full variable domain, rest sourced from reference TRBV13 and TRBJ1-1, is AAGVIQSPRHLIKEKRETATLKCYPIPRHDTVYWYQQGPGQDPQFLISFYEKMQSDKGSIPDRFSAQQFSDYHSELNMSSLELGDSALYFCASSSMGYSEAFFGQGTRLTVV.

The rearrangement links TRBV27 to TRBJ2-1; no definite D call. Trimming pared 2 bases from V and 0 bases from J, leaving 11 bases between. Per germline, CDR1 MNHEY and CDR2 SMNVEV (reference sequence). This CDR3 has 16 residues. The CDR3 sequence: CASSLSSRSSYNEQFF. DNA of the CDR3: TGTGCCAGCAGTTTAAGTAGCCGAAGCTCCTACAATGAGCAGTTCTTC.

The chain couples TRBV7-8 to TRBJ2-7, with D perhaps matching TRBD1 (6 bases). Germline values: CDR1 SGHVS, CDR2 FQNEAQ. V was shortened by 4 bases and J by 12 bases, with 16 bases between the two germline ends. CDR3 length: 12 amino acids. The CDR3 DNA reads TGTGCCAGCAGCTCACAGACAGGCCGCCCGTACTTC. Translation: CASSSQTGRPYF.

The V call is TRBV6-5, the J call TRBJ1-1; D unclear. Germline CDR1 is MNHEY and CDR2 is SVGAGI. The CDR3 is made up of 13 amino acids. The V end was cut by 0 bases, the J end by 7 bases, with 9 bases between. CDR3 in DNA: TGTGCCAGCAGTTACTCGGACGGTCTTGAAGCTTTCTTT. Its translation is CASSYSDGLEAFF.

This sequence joins TRBV28 and TRBJ1-2; 9 bases map to TRBD1. Per germline, CDR1 MDHEN and CDR2 SYDVKM. The V gene end was trimmed by 3 bases and the J gene end by 7 bases; junction bases not matched to a gene: 6. This CDR3 has 14 amino acids. CDR3: CASSFTGTGIGYTF. The CDR3 bases are TGTGCCAGCAGTTTCACCGGGACAGGGATTGGCTACACCTTC.

J is TRBJ2-5 and V is TRBV5-1, with D possibly being TRBD1 or TRBD2 (5 bases each). V was trimmed by 5 bases and J by 4 bases, leaving 21 bases between them. The V gene's germline CDR1 is SGHRS and CDR2 YFSETQ. The CDR3 spans 16 residues. The CDR3 spells CASSTLGLGQGETQYF. As DNA, the CDR3 is TGCGCCAGCAGTACCCTCGGACTGGGCCAGGGAGAGACCCAGTACTTC.

The chain carries TRBV29-1 and TRBJ2-7; D call uncertain. Trimming took off 4 bases at V and 0 bases at J, with 10 bases between the two ends. CDR1 and CDR2 from the germline V gene are SQVTM and ANQGSEA. The length of the CDR3 is 13 residues. CDR3 DNA sequence: TGCAGCGTTGTCTCCAAGAGCTCCTACGAGCAGTACTTC. It translates to CSVVSKSSYEQYF.